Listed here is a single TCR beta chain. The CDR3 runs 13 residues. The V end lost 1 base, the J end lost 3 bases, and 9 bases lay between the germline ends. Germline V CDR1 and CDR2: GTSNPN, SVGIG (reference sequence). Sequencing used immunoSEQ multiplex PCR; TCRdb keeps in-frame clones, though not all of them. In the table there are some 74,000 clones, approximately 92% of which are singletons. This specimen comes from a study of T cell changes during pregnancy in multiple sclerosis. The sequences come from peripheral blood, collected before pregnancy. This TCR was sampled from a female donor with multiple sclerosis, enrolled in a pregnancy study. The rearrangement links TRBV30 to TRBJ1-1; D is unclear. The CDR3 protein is CAWSEQFHTEAFF. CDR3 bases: TGTGCCTGGAGTGAACAGTTTCACACTGAAGCTTTCTTT.